This TCR beta chain was retrieved from a study of cytomegalovirus exposure and HLA in healthy donors. In the PCR, 60 Vbeta and 13 Jbeta primers were used. Data came from immunoSEQ multiplex PCR; TCRdb stores just in-frame clones and leaves some out. The data contain approximately 110,000 clones, around 80% of them singletons. Sequenced sample: PBMCs. This receptor was identified in a man aged 18 to 35 in good health and CMV-seronegative.

Here the CDR3 reads CASSLWGEVNNEQFF. The DNA for the CDR3 is TGTGCCAGCAGTTTATGGGGGGAGGTAAACAATGAGCAGTTCTTC. This rearrangement joins TRBV28 to TRBJ2-1, with a weak D call TRBD2 (6 bases). V shed 0 bases and J shed 5 bases, with 11 bases lying between them. The CDR3 is 15 amino acids. Germline V gene data show CDR1 as MDHEN and CDR2 as SYDVKM.